This TCR beta chain was identified in a study of CD8+CD57+ T cells in acquired aplastic anemia. Study-level background: Isolated CD4+ and CD8+ cells, once sorted, yielded DNA averaging about 3.1 ug. Healthy donors yielded roughly 9.9 million CD4+ cell reads on average. Study-wide results and limits: For CD8+ Simpson's diversity, patients and controls showed no significant difference. In common between the patients and the controls were twenty-nine CD8+ CDR3 sequences.

This CDR3 comprises 12 residues. Trimming left V 3 bases short and J 8 bases short, with 10 bases between. CDR1 and CDR2 (germline): SGHTA, FQGTGA. Worth noting for this clonotype: What it recognizes is unknown. A clone one base away is much larger, so this may be a read error.

Genomic DNA served as template for TCR beta VDJ and CDR3 profiling. TCRdb passed the reads through MiXCR, listing each CDR3 protein once. The profile covers under 200,000 distinct CDR3 sequences, with approximately 43% appearing a single time and approximately 1% taken by the ten largest. The sequence came from a human donor in good health. The chain employs TRBV7-3 and TRBJ2-5; D call uncertain. Sequencing was carried out using sorted CD4+, CD8+, or CD8+CD57+ T cells (not recorded which) from PBMCs. This chain's CDR3 is CASSFTPDTQYF. The CDR3 DNA follows: TGTGCCAGCAGCTTCACCCCTGATACCCAGTACTTC. Complete variable domain (other parts from reference TRBV7-3 and TRBJ2-5): GAGVSQTPSNKVTEKGKYVELRCDPISGHTALYWYRQSLGQGPEFLIYFQGTGAADDSGLPNDRFFAVRPEGSVSTLKIQRTERGDSAVYLCASSFTPDTQYFGPGTRLLVL.